This TCR beta chain derives from a study of cytomegalovirus exposure and HLA in healthy donors. Study outcomes and limitations: Most subjects had HLA-A and HLA-B alleles reportedly predicted accurately by TCR beta sequences.

This CDR3 has 13 amino acids. Trimming pared 6 bases from V and 4 bases from J, leaving 12 bases between. Per the germline V gene, CDR1 is MNHEY and CDR2 is SVGAGI. Notes on this clone: What it recognizes is unknown.

Donors in the study were healthy people who gave bone marrow. Primers included in the PCR were 60 Vbeta and 13 Jbeta primers. Data came from immunoSEQ multiplex PCR; TCRdb stores just in-frame clones and leaves some out. The sample contains around 280,000 clones, 70% to 90% of which appear only once. The chain links TRBV6-5 to TRBJ2-5, with no clear D. The origin of this receptor is a woman under 30 in good health and CMV-seronegative. The specimen sequenced was PBMCs. CDR3 DNA sequence: TGTGCCAGCAGCAGACGCGGTAGAGAGACCCAGTACTTC. It encodes CASSRRGRETQYF.